The clone carrying this T cell receptor beta chain occurred once. The data were obtained in a study of blood T cell repertoires in COVID-19. Study details: Whether acute or convalescent, the COVID-19 samples came from the United States, Italy and Spain. Sources were T cells, B-cell-depleted T cells, or PBMCs; the material itself was cDNA or gDNA.

Authors' methods: Reference gene primer amplification in the assay estimated nucleated cell counts. Repertoires were generated with immunoSEQ multiplex PCR, while TCRdb's copy carries only in-frame clones and drops some. V and J calls and clone size are copied from that table; D and trimming were computed from the DNA. The sample records some 66,000 clones, over 85% being singletons. This receptor was identified in a man between 65 and 85 years old with active COVID-19. Sequenced material: peripheral blood.

The CDR3 DNA sequence: TGTGCCAGCAGTGAACGACTAGCGGGGGACGAGCAGTACGTC. Translating it yields CASSERLAGDEQYV. The gene calls are TRBV6-1 and TRBJ2-7, with 12 bases matching TRBD2. V shed 2 bases and J 5 bases; nucleotides not matched to a gene: 1. The CDR3 runs 14 residues. CDR1 is MNHNS, CDR2 SASEGT, per germline.